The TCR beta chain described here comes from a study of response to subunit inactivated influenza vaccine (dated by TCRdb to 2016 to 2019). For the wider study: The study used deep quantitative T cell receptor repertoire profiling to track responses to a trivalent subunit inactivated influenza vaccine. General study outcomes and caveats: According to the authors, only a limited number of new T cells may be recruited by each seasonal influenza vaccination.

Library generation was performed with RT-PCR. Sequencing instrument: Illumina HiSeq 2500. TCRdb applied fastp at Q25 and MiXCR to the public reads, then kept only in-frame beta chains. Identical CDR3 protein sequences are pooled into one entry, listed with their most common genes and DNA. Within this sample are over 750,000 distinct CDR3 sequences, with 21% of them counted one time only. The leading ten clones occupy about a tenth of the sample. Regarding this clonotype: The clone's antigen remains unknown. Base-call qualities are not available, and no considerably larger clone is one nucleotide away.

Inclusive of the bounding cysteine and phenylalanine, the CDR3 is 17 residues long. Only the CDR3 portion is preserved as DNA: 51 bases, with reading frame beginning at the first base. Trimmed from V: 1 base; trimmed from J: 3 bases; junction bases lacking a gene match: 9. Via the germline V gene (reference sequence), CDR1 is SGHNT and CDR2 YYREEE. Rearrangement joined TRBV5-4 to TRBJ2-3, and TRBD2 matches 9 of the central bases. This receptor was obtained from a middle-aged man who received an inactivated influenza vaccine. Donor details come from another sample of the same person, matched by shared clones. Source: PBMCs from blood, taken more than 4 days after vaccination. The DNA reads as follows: TGTGCCAGCAGCTTGTTGGCTAGCGGGACGAGGACAGATACGCAGTATTTT. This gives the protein CASSLLASGTRTDTQYF. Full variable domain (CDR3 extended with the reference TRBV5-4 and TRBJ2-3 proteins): ETGVTQSPTHLIKTRGQQVTLRCSSQSGHNTVSWYQQALGQGPQFIFQYYREEENGRGNFPPRFSGLQFPNYSSELNVNALELDDSALYLCASSLLASGTRTDTQYFGPGTRLTVL.